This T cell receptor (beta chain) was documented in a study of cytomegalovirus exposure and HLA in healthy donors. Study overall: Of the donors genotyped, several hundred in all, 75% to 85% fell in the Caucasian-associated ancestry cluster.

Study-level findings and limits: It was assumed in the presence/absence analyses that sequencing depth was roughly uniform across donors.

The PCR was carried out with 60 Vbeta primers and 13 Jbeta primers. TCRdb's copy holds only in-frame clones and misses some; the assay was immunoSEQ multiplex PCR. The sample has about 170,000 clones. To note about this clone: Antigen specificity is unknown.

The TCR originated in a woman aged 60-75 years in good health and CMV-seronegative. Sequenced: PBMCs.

CDR3 region: CASSHGPGQEIYEQYF. CDR3 nucleotides: TGTGCCAGCAGCCACGGACCGGGACAGGAGATCTACGAGCAGTACTTC. The rearrangement uses TRBV5-8 and TRBJ2-7, with TRBD1 matching 8 bases. The CDR3 spans 16 residues. Germline CDR1 and CDR2: SGHTS and YDEGEE. The J segment lost 3 bases and the V segment lost 4 bases, leaving 12 bases of the junction unmatched.